The 17 T cell receptor beta chains below all came from one sample that was sequenced in a study of blood T cell repertoires in COVID-19. Some clones are missing from TCRdb's copy, which holds only in-frame ones; the method was immunoSEQ multiplex PCR. Altogether over 300,000 clones are present, about 90% being singletons, with the ten largest covering approximately 5.3%. The sequenced sample consisted of PBMCs or T cells enriched from blood (not recorded which). These receptors all come from a woman aged 30 to 39 who had recovered from COVID-19.

V usage is TRBV11-2 and J usage is TRBJ2-3; a weak D match, TRBD2 (7 bases). V was clipped by 6 bases and J by 5 bases, with 21 bases between them. The V gene's germline CDR1 is SGHAT and CDR2 FQNNGV. The CDR3 spans 16 residues. The CDR3, as DNA: TGTGCCAGCAGGCATTTGTTAGGGGGGGGAGAAGATACGCAGTATTTT. It encodes CASRHLLGGGEDTQYF. The full variable domain, completed using reference TRBV11-2 and TRBJ2-3, is EAGVAQSPRYKIIEKRQSVAFWCNPISGHATLYWYQQILGQGPKLLIQFQNNGVVDDSQLPKDRFSAERLKGVDSTLKIQPAKLEDSAVYLCASRHLLGGGEDTQYFGPGTRLTVL.

The chain joins TRBV6-4 to TRBJ2-1, with 9 nucleotides matching TRBD2. V dropped 4 bases and J dropped 2; count of bases not matched to a gene: 6. The CDR3 sequence is 16 residues long. Per germline, CDR1 MRHNA and CDR2 SNTAGT. The CDR3 sequence is CASSVERGAPYNEQFF. The CDR3 coding sequence is TGTGCCAGCAGTGTTGAGCGGGGGGCCCCCTACAATGAGCAGTTCTTC.

The genes are TRBV5-1 and TRBJ2-7; 9 bases align to TRBD1. Looked up from germline, CDR1 is SGHRS and CDR2 is YFSETQ. V gave up 2 bases and J gave up 2 bases; unmatched junction bases: 5. The CDR3 spans 15 residues. The CDR3 loop is CASSFSGTGPYEQYF. In DNA form, the CDR3 reads TGCGCCAGCAGCTTTTCCGGGACAGGGCCCTACGAGCAGTACTTC.

This chain links TRBV5-6 with TRBJ1-2, with D uncertain. CDR1 and CDR2 (germline): SGHDT, YYEEEE. The CDR3 has 17 amino acids. Trimming stripped 4 bases from V and 5 bases from J, with 24 bases between. CDR3 protein: CASSPPGDQGRRYGYTF. The CDR3 region has the DNA TGTGCCAGCAGCCCACCGGGAGACCAAGGGAGACGGTATGGCTACACCTTC.

The genes are TRBV27 and TRBJ2-7; 9 nucleotides align to TRBD2. The CDR3 spans 14 residues. CDR1 is MNHEY and CDR2 is SMNVEV in the germline V gene (reference sequence). V gave up 5 bases and J gave up 2 bases; unmatched junction bases: 4. The CDR3 is CASSTGGGAYEQYF. The CDR3, as DNA: TGTGCCAGCAGTACTGGCGGGGGGGCCTACGAGCAGTACTTC.

This clone was seen just once. The CDR3 sequence: CASSFMSADTQYF. CDR3 nucleotide sequence: TGTGCCAGCAGCTTTATGTCAGCAGATACGCAGTATTTT. The V gene is TRBV7-9, the J gene TRBJ2-3; D remains unclear. V gave up 3 bases and J gave up 4 bases, with 8 bases separating them. Germline V gene sequence: CDR1 SEHNR, CDR2 FQNEAQ (reference sequence). The CDR3 has 13 amino acids.

This clone was counted between two and nine times. The chain couples TRBV5-1 to TRBJ1-1; TRBD1 agrees at 7 bases. Germline-derived CDR1 and CDR2 are SGHRS and YFSETQ. This CDR3 region has 14 residues. The trim removed 3 bases at V and 1 base at J, leaving 3 bases unmatched. CDR3 protein: CASSSGTANTEAFF. The CDR3 bases are TGCGCCAGCAGCTCCGGGACAGCGAACACTGAAGCTTTCTTT.

V and J are TRBV6-5 and TRBJ1-6; D is perhaps TRBD1 (6 bases). Germline CDR1 reads MNHEY; CDR2 reads SVGAGI. CDR3 size: 15 residues. The V end was cut by 0 bases, the J end by 10 bases, with 13 bases between. The CDR3 DNA reads TGTGCCAGCAGTTACTCGGCAGGGGAATCCTCACCCCTCCACTTT. The encoded protein is CASSYSAGESSPLHF.

The chain couples TRBV2 to TRBJ1-5; TRBD1 agrees at 7 bases. This CDR3 region has 14 residues. Trimming removed 4 bases from V and 3 bases from J; junction bases left unmatched: 3. Per the germline V gene, CDR1 is SNHLY and CDR2 is FYNNEI. The CDR3 spells CASSGDSTNQPQHF. The CDR3 DNA reads TGTGCCAGCAGTGGGGACAGTACCAATCAGCCCCAGCATTTT.

This clone has just one count. This chain links TRBV4-3 with TRBJ1-5; D is unresolved. V gave up 0 bases and J gave up 1 base, with 7 bases separating them. The CDR3 contains 15 residues. The germline V gene has CDR1 LGHNA and CDR2 YSLEER. CDR3 sequence reads: CASSQDTGSNQPQHF. The CDR3 nucleotides read TGCGCCAGCAGCCAAGATACCGGGAGCAATCAGCCCCAGCATTTT.

The chain couples TRBV11-2 to TRBJ1-2, with TRBD1 as a possible D gene (5 bases). Germline V gene sequence: CDR1 SGHAT, CDR2 FQNNGV. The CDR3 length is 15 residues. V was pared by 1 base and J by 8 bases, with 17 bases between. CDR3 loop: CASSLAEGQGQGYTF. The CDR3 DNA follows: TGTGCCAGCAGCTTAGCGGAGGGTCAGGGTCAAGGCTACACCTTC.

The CDR3 is CASSKPGSGNTIYF. CDR3 nucleotides: TGTGCCAGTAGTAAACCAGGCTCTGGAAACACCATATATTTT. The chain carries TRBV19 and TRBJ1-3; D remains unclear. This CDR3 is 14 amino acids long. Trimming stripped 4 bases from V and 0 bases from J, with 7 bases between. The V gene's germline CDR1 is LNHDA and CDR2 SQIVND (reference sequence). The complete variable domain, with remaining parts taken from reference TRBV19 and TRBJ1-3, reads DGGITQSPKYLFRKEGQNVTLSCEQNLNHDAMYWYRQDPGQGLRLIYYSQIVNDFQKGDIAEGYSVSREKKESFPLTVTSAQKNPTAFYLCASSKPGSGNTIYFGEGSWLTVV.

The V and J genes are TRBV6-5 and TRBJ1-6, with TRBD1 identical over 7 bases. The CDR3 is 11 amino acids. CDR1 MNHEY and CDR2 SVGAGI come from the germline V gene. Unmatched junction bases numbered 5, after V lost 6 bases and J lost 15 bases. This CDR3 is CASRRDRVLHF. In DNA form, the CDR3 reads TGTGCCAGCAGACGGGACAGAGTCCTCCACTTT.

The rearrangement joins TRBV7-2 to TRBJ1-2, with 12 bases fitting TRBD1. The CDR3 runs 15 residues. Trimming cost V 5 bases and J 5 bases; bases outside gene matches: 6. Germline assignment: CDR1 SGHTA and CDR2 FQGNSA. The CDR3 DNA reads as TGTGCCAGCAGCATGCGGGACAGGGGGCTGTATGGCTACACCTTC. It translates to CASSMRDRGLYGYTF.

This rearrangement joins TRBV5-1 to TRBJ1-4; 9 bases map to TRBD1. The trim removed 4 bases at V and 10 bases at J, leaving 8 bases unmatched. CDR1 is SGHRS and CDR2 is YFSETQ in the germline V gene. The CDR3 spans 14 residues. The CDR3 loop reads CASSAAGQGGKLFF. The CDR3 coding sequence is TGCGCCAGCAGCGCGGCGGGACAGGGTGGAAAACTGTTTTTT.

V gene TRBV2 combines with J gene TRBJ1-4; D unclear. The CDR3 sequence is 14 residues long. V shed 5 bases and J shed 7 bases, with 14 bases lying between them. The germline CDR1 and CDR2 sequences are SNHLY and FYNNEI. Written as DNA, the CDR3 is TGTGCCAGCAGTCCCCCCCTGAAGAGTGAAAAACTGTTTTTT. This translates into CASSPPLKSEKLFF.

The chain is built from TRBV10-3 and TRBJ1-3; D may be TRBD1 (6 bases). Germline CDR1 is ENHRY and CDR2 is SYGVKD. CDR3 length: 13 amino acids. V lost 11 bases and J lost 4, with 15 bases in between. CDR3 bases: TGTGCCGCCAAGGGGGATGCGGGAAACACCATATATTTT. It specifies CAAKGDAGNTIYF.